The 27 T cell receptor beta chains below come from one sample, sequenced in a study of blood T cell repertoires in COVID-19. The repertoire was sequenced with immunoSEQ multiplex PCR; TCRdb's copy has only in-frame clones and lacks some. This table holds roughly 300,000 clones, approximately 92% found once. Material for sequencing was PBMCs or T cells enriched from blood (not recorded which). All receptors come from a woman in her twenties or thirties who had recovered from COVID-19.

The rearrangement links TRBV28 to TRBJ2-5, with 7 bases fitting TRBD1. V trimming: 5 bases; J trimming: 5 bases; junction bases outside the gene matches: 8. Germline loops: CDR1 MDHEN, CDR2 SYDVKM. The CDR3 length is 14 residues. In nucleotides, the CDR3 is TGTGCCAGCAGTCCGACAGGGCTGGGGGAGACCCAGTACTTC. Translated, it gives CASSPTGLGETQYF.

CDR3 sequence: CAWSYSDRPNYGYTF. CDR3 DNA sequence: TGTGCCTGGAGCTACTCGGACAGACCAAACTATGGCTACACCTTC. The chain is built from TRBV30 and TRBJ1-2, with D perhaps matching TRBD1 (6 bases). The CDR3 length is 15 residues. The germline V and J ends were trimmed by 3 bases and 2 bases, with 16 bases remaining between them. CDR1 and CDR2 (germline): GTSNPN, SVGIG (reference sequence).

The chain couples TRBV5-1 to TRBJ1-6; 9 nucleotides match TRBD1. Germline V gene lookup returns CDR1 SGHRS and CDR2 YFSETQ. With 4 bases clipped from V and 10 bases from J, the junction kept 3 bases outside the gene matches. This CDR3 is 13 amino acids long. The CDR3 here is CASSRDRDSPLHF. The DNA for the CDR3 is TGCGCCAGCAGCAGGGACAGGGACTCACCCCTCCACTTT.

The gene calls are TRBV7-9 and TRBJ2-7, with 10 bases identical to TRBD1. Germline lookup yields CDR1 SEHNR and CDR2 FQNEAQ (reference sequence). CDR3 length equals 14 residues. Germline trimming cut 4 bases from V and 4 bases from J; bases unmatched to any gene: 4. CDR3: CASSSGTGAYEQYF. The CDR3 nucleotides read TGTGCCAGCAGCTCCGGGACAGGGGCGTACGAGCAGTACTTC.

The chain employs TRBV25-1 and TRBJ2-5; 8 bases line up with TRBD2. Losses at the gene ends were 4 bases for V and 5 bases for J; bases not matched to a gene: 15. Germline CDR1 reads MGHDK; CDR2 reads SYGVNS. The CDR3 runs to 17 residues. This CDR3 is CASSGKTSARAWETQYF. In DNA form, the CDR3 reads TGTGCCAGCAGTGGAAAGACTAGCGCCAGAGCATGGGAGACCCAGTACTTC.

The gene calls are TRBV29-1 and TRBJ2-1; 9 bases match TRBD2. The CDR3 spans 15 residues. The germline V gene has CDR1 SQVTM and CDR2 ANQGSEA. V lost 6 bases, J lost 9 bases, and 15 bases stayed unmatched. The CDR3 protein is CSVGGGGLISGEQFF. The CDR3 DNA is TGCAGCGTCGGCGGGGGGGGATTAATTAGTGGTGAGCAGTTCTTC.

The chain has TRBV6-5 and TRBJ2-7; D may be TRBD1 (6 bases). Germline V gives CDR1 MNHEY, CDR2 SVGAGI. Deletions cut 4 bases from V and 6 bases from J, with 10 bases between. The CDR3 runs 12 residues. The DNA for the CDR3 is TGTGCCAGCAGTTCAGGGGCCCTCGAGCAGTACTTC. This codes for CASSSGALEQYF.

The chain is built from TRBV5-4 and TRBJ1-2; 7 bases are a match to TRBD1. V was clipped by 3 bases and J by 2 bases; unmatched bases: 4. The V gene's germline CDR1 is SGHNT and CDR2 YYREEE (reference sequence). The CDR3 extends over 14 amino acids. The CDR3: CASSWDSLNYGYTF. In DNA, the CDR3 is TGTGCCAGCAGCTGGGACAGCCTAAACTATGGCTACACCTTC.

The J gene is TRBJ1-1, the V gene TRBV18, with 8 bases lining up with TRBD1. CDR1 KGHSH and CDR2 LQKENI come from the germline V gene. J gave up 2 bases and V 6 bases, and 5 bases lay outside the gene matches. The CDR3 is made up of 14 amino acids. The CDR3: CASSLGQGNTEAFF. CDR3 in DNA: TGTGCCAGCTCGCTAGGACAGGGAAACACTGAAGCTTTCTTT.

V and J are TRBV6-5 and TRBJ2-2; D is possibly TRBD1 (5 bases). Looked up from germline, CDR1 is MNHEY and CDR2 is SVGAGI. This CDR3 is 14 amino acids long. V shed 8 bases and J shed 1 base, with 11 bases lying between them. The CDR3 sequence is CASYQTGNTGELFF. In DNA form, the CDR3 reads TGTGCCAGCTACCAAACAGGGAACACCGGGGAGCTGTTTTTT.

The chain joins TRBV5-1 to TRBJ1-2; 7 positions agree with TRBD1. V was pared by 4 bases and J by 9 bases, with 6 bases of the junction left unmatched. The CDR3 runs to 12 residues. CDR1 and CDR2 (germline): SGHRS, YFSETQ. The CDR3 reads CASSQQGMSYTF. The CDR3 DNA reads TGCGCCAGCAGCCAACAGGGGATGAGCTACACCTTC.

This clone was counted once. The CDR3 DNA reads as TGCGCCAGCAGCCAAGATTGGGGGGTTCAAGATACGCAGTATTTT. As protein: CASSQDWGVQDTQYF. This chain joins TRBV4-3 and TRBJ2-3; D possibly corresponds to TRBD2 (6 bases). V was shortened by 0 bases and J by 5 bases, with 12 bases between the two germline ends. Germline assignment: CDR1 LGHNA and CDR2 YSLEER. The CDR3 runs to 15 residues.

The chain links TRBV6-2 or TRBV6-3 to TRBJ2-7; D is perhaps TRBD2 (6 bases). Germline CDR1 reads MNHEY; CDR2 reads SVGEGT. The length of the CDR3 is 12 residues. The V and J ends lost 6 bases and 4 bases respectively, with 10 bases between them. CDR3 protein: CASSGSVYEQYF. The CDR3 bases are TGTGCCAGCAGCGGGAGTGTTTACGAGCAGTACTTC.

The chain joins TRBV7-2 to TRBJ1-5; 9 nucleotides agree with TRBD1. The CDR3 sequence is 16 residues long. V was clipped by 1 base and J by 6 bases; unmatched bases: 7. CDR1 and CDR2 from the germline V gene are SGHTA and FQGNSA. CDR3 bases: TGTGCCAGCAGCTTAGGGGTGGGACAGGGAGGTCAGCCCCAGCATTTT. As protein: CASSLGVGQGGQPQHF. The full variable domain, in which reference TRBV7-2 and TRBJ1-5 provide the parts outside the CDR3, is GAGVSQSPSNKVTEKGKDVELRCDPISGHTALYWYRQSLGQGLEFLIYFQGNSAPDKSGLPSDRFSAERTGGSVSTLTIQRTQQEDSAVYLCASSLGVGQGGQPQHFGDGTRLSIL.

This rearrangement joins TRBV7-9 to TRBJ2-2, with a weak D call TRBD2 (6 bases). CDR1 is SEHNR and CDR2 is FQNEAQ in the germline V gene (reference sequence). Trimming removed 5 bases at V and 2 bases at J, with 21 bases between. The CDR3 loop spans 18 amino acids. The CDR3 nucleotides read TGTGCCAGCAGCACCCTTCTCGGTCTAGCGCAAAACACCGGGGAGCTGTTTTTT. It encodes CASSTLLGLAQNTGELFF.

This chain joins TRBV5-1 and TRBJ1-6; 7 bases are a match to TRBD1. V trimming: 3 bases; J trimming: 0 bases; junction bases outside the gene matches: 3. Germline-derived CDR1 and CDR2 are SGHRS and YFSETQ. The CDR3 loop spans 16 amino acids. CDR3 protein: CASSSGQSSYNSPLHF. The CDR3 bases are TGCGCCAGCAGCTCGGGACAGTCCTCCTATAATTCACCCCTCCACTTT.

V and J are TRBV28 and TRBJ1-1, with D unclear. The germline gives CDR1 MDHEN, CDR2 SYDVKM. The CDR3 contains 11 residues. Deletions cut 6 bases from V and 5 bases from J, with 7 bases between. The CDR3 here is CASSRRTEAFF. CDR3 in DNA: TGTGCCAGCAGCCGCCGGACTGAAGCTTTCTTT.

The chain links TRBV5-6 to TRBJ2-3; 8 bases map to TRBD2. The ends lost 0 bases at V and 0 bases at J; junction bases unmatched: 9. This CDR3 has 18 amino acids. CDR1 is SGHDT, CDR2 YYEEEE, per germline. The CDR3 bases are TGTGCCAGCAGCTTGGGGCTAGCGGGTGGGGCTAGCACAGATACGCAGTATTTT. Its translation is CASSLGLAGGASTDTQYF.

The chain is built from TRBV21-1 and TRBJ1-4. TRBV21-1 counts as a pseudogene. This CDR3 is 17 amino acids long. CDR3 loop: CASSIRGTTGTNEKLFF. The CDR3 bases are TGTGCCAGCAGCATACGAGGTACGACCGGGACTAATGAAAAACTGTTTTTT.

This sequence joins TRBV29-1 and TRBJ2-1; D is uncertain. The CDR3 length is 12 residues. The V and J ends lost 4 bases and 6 bases respectively, with 10 bases between them. CDR1 is SQVTM, CDR2 ANQGSEA, per germline. The CDR3 DNA reads as TGCAGCGTTGTGTACCGCGTCAATGAGCAGTTCTTC. Its translation: CSVVYRVNEQFF.

In nucleotides, the CDR3 is TGTGCCAGCAGTTTAACGGACAGGGGGCGGTATGGCTACACCTTC. Translated: CASSLTDRGRYGYTF. J is TRBJ1-2 and V is TRBV27; TRBD1 matches 11 bases. Germline CDR1 and CDR2: MNHEY and SMNVEV (reference sequence). This CDR3 spans 15 amino acids. V shed 2 bases, J shed 5 bases, and the junction held 4 bases outside the gene matches.

V gene TRBV25-1 combines with J gene TRBJ2-3; 8 nucleotides agree with TRBD1. Germline CDR1 MGHDK, CDR2 SYGVNS. This CDR3 region has 15 residues. Trimming at V came to 2 bases and at J to 6 bases, leaving 7 bases not matched to a gene. The CDR3 DNA follows: TGTGCCAGCAGTGAAAGGCGACAGGGGCCTGATACGCAGTATTTT. Its protein product is CASSERRQGPDTQYF.

The chain combines TRBV28 with TRBJ1-1; TRBD1 matches at 12 bases. With V trimmed by 3 bases and J by 11 bases, 7 bases remained unmatched. The CDR3 runs 14 residues. CDR1 is MDHEN, CDR2 SYDVKM, per germline. CDR3 sequence: CASSFRDRGLLAFF. CDR3 bases: TGTGCCAGCAGTTTCCGGGACAGGGGGCTTTTGGCTTTCTTT.

This clone was detected only once. J is TRBJ2-7 and V is TRBV28, with TRBD2 identical over 10 bases. CDR1 is MDHEN, CDR2 SYDVKM, per germline. The V segment lost 6 bases and the J segment 4 bases; nucleotides outside the gene matches: 15. This CDR3 has 17 residues. Written as DNA, the CDR3 is TGTGCCAGCAGCCCAGCGGGAGGGCCTTCCTATCGATACGAGCAGTACTTC. Translating gives CASSPAGGPSYRYEQYF.

A few counts support this clone. The rearrangement joins TRBV28 to TRBJ2-1; unclear D gene. CDR1 and CDR2 from the germline V gene are MDHEN and SYDVKM. V was pared by 3 bases and J by 8 bases, with 5 bases between. The CDR3 is made up of 11 amino acids. CDR3 sequence reads: CASSFVDEQFF. In nucleotides, the CDR3 is TGTGCCAGCAGTTTCGTTGATGAGCAGTTCTTC.

This chain uses TRBV28 with TRBJ1-2; D possibly corresponds to TRBD1 (6 bases). Trimming took off 2 bases at V and 4 bases at J, with 11 bases between the two ends. There are 14 residues in the CDR3. Germline V gene sequence: CDR1 MDHEN, CDR2 SYDVKM. The CDR3 is CASSLQGTFYGYTF. The CDR3, as DNA: TGTGCCAGCAGTTTACAGGGGACCTTCTATGGCTACACCTTC.

The J gene is TRBJ2-3, the V gene TRBV2; TRBD1 agrees at 7 bases. Germline CDR1 SNHLY, CDR2 FYNNEI. Trimming took 3 bases from V and 3 from J; bases not matched to a gene: 9. The CDR3 sequence is 16 residues long. CDR3 region: CASSDRGQALTDTQYF. In DNA form, the CDR3 reads TGTGCCAGCAGTGATCGAGGACAGGCCTTGACAGATACGCAGTATTTT.